This entry concerns a single T cell receptor (beta chain). Its specificity is unknown. As part of library construction, unique molecular identifiers were attached to individual cDNA molecules. Via MiXCR, TCRdb re-called the 5' RACE reads, giving one row per CDR3 protein. This sample has about 98,000 distinct CDR3 sequences, with around 12% found just once. V lost 4 bases and J 3 bases, leaving 16 bases between the germline ends. The CDR3 is made up of 14 amino acids. CDR1 is DFQATT and CDR2 is SNEGSKA in the germline V gene (reference sequence). This entry comes from a study of early T cells in non-severe SARS-CoV-2 infection. Study-wide context: It was bulk RNA from unsorted whole blood that was sequenced, and the chains were unpaired.

Overall study findings and caveats: Anti-spike CD8 responses were favored in VDJdb matching, and private and CD4 specificities were missed.

This sequence originates from an adult who was a healthcare worker with PCR-confirmed SARS-CoV-2 infection or an uninfected control (not recorded which). The chain recombines TRBV20-1 with TRBJ2-7; a possible D gene is TRBD2 (6 bases). The material sequenced was whole blood. CDR3 nucleotide sequence: TGCAGTGCTACTCCCGGGTCGGAGGGCTACGAGCAGTACTTC. Protein sequence: CSATPGSEGYEQYF.